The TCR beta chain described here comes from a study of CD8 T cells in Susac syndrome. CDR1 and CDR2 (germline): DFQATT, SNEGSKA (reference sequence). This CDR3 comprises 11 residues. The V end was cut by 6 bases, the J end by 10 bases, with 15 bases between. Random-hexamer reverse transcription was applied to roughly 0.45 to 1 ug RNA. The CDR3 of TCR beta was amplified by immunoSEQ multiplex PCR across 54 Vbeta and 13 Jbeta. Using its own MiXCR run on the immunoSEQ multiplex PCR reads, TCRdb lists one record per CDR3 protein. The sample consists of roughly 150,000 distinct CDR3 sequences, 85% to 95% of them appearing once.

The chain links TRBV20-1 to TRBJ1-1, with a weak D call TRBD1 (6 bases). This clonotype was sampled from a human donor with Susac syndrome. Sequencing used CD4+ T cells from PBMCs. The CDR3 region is CSAATGLVAFF. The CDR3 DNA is TGCAGTGCCGCCACAGGGCTTGTAGCTTTCTTT.